These 2 T cell receptor beta chains share one sample of origin, sequenced in a study of T and B cells in COVID-19 patients (dated by TCRdb to between 2020 and 2021). The instrument was an Illumina MiSeq. Multiplex PCR with BIOMED2 TRB-A/B primer pools was used to amplify TRB rearrangements. The raw public reads went through TCRdb reprocessing: fastp at Q25, MiXCR clone calling, in-frame beta chains kept. When rows share a CDR3 protein, they turn into one entry using the most common DNA and genes. The table for this sample lists more than 15,000 distinct CDR3 sequences; roughly 36% of them were counted only once. The ten largest clones add up to approximately 15% of the sample. Genomic DNA extracted from blood was used in amounts of 250-500 ng for amplification of TRB repertoires. The sample consisted of blood. The receptors shown here come from a human donor with active COVID-19.

The chain carries TRBV7-9 and TRBJ2-1; TRBD2 is a possible D gene (6 bases). The CDR3 extends over 13 amino acids. V lost 3 bases and J lost 8, with 11 bases in between. Germline V gives CDR1 SEHNR, CDR2 FQNEAQ (reference sequence). In DNA, the CDR3 is TGTGCCAGCAGCTTTGGGACTCCGGATGAGCAGTTCTTC. The encoded protein is CASSFGTPDEQFF. Together with reference TRBV7-9 and TRBJ2-1, the CDR3 gives the full variable domain: DTGVSQNPRHKITKRGQNVTFRCDPISEHNRLYWYRQTLGQGPEFLTYFQNEAQLEKSRLLSDRFSAERPKGSFSTLEIQRTEQGDSAMYLCASSFGTPDEQFFGPGTRLTVL.

Regarding this clonotype: This CDR3 is missing its conserved last phenylalanine or tryptophan, likely due to a read error. The CDR3 loop reads CASSLGSSVNEQFL. In DNA form, the CDR3 reads TGTGCCAGCAGTTTAGGATCCAGTGTGAATGAGCAGTTCTTG. This rearrangement joins TRBV27 to TRBJ2-1, with D hard to call. The ends were cut back, 2 bases at V and 7 bases at J, with 12 bases in the middle. Germline V gene sequence: CDR1 MNHEY, CDR2 SMNVEV (reference sequence). The CDR3 length is 14 residues.